A selection of T cell receptor beta chains follows, all from one sample in a study of blood T cell repertoires in COVID-19. Sequencing was performed with immunoSEQ multiplex PCR; in TCRdb, only in-frame clones are kept and a portion is missing. The sample holds around 16,000 clones, about 88% seen once. Sequencing used peripheral blood. The receptors here all came from a man in his sixties with acute or convalescent COVID-19. CDR3s include the opening cysteine and the closing phenylalanine or tryptophan. D genes are given only for firm matches. A row's size may be missing; if present it is once, few, many or a size class.

CDR3 DNA,CDR3 protein,D gene,clone size,J gene,V gene
TGCAGCGTTGAAGGGACAGGGACCTACGAGCAGTACTTC,CSVEGTGTYEQYF,TRBD1,NA,TRBJ2-7,TRBV29-1
TGTGCCAGCTCAAGGACAGGAACTTACCACGAGCAGTACTTC,CASSRTGTYHEQYF,TRBD1,NA,TRBJ2-7,TRBV28
TGTGCCACCAGTGATTCTCCCACCGGGGAGCTGTTTTTT,CATSDSPTGELFF,NA,NA,TRBJ2-2,TRBV24-1
TGTGCCAGCAGCTTATCTGGACTAGCCCAAGAGACCCAGTACTTC,CASSLSGLAQETQYF,TRBD2,NA,TRBJ2-5,TRBV11-2
TGCGCCAGCAGCTTGTTTCGCAAGGAGGAAAAACTGTTTTTT,CASSLFRKEEKLFF,NA,NA,TRBJ1-4,TRBV5-1
TGTGCCAGCAGTTCATTGGGGACTTACAGGGGGCTTGTTGGCTACACCTTC,CASSSLGTYRGLVGYTF,TRBD1,NA,TRBJ1-2,TRBV28
TGTGCCAGCAGTTACTTGGACAGTGAGCAGTACTTC,CASSYLDSEQYF,NA,NA,TRBJ2-7,TRBV6-5
TGTGCCAGCAAACTTGAGGACTCCTACTACAATGAGCAGTTCTTC,CASKLEDSYYNEQFF,NA,once,TRBJ2-1,TRBV6-6
TGTGCCTGGAGTGCCACGGACAGGGGTAACTATGGCTACACCTTC,CAWSATDRGNYGYTF,TRBD1,NA,TRBJ1-2,TRBV30
TGCGCCAGCAGCTTGGAGGGACAGGGGTGGGAGACCCAGTACTTC,CASSLEGQGWETQYF,TRBD1,NA,TRBJ2-5,TRBV5-1
TGTGCCAGCAGCATAGGGGGCCCCATTCCCGGGGTCCCCGGGACCACAGATACGCAGTATTTT,CASSIGGPIPGVPGTTDTQYF,NA,NA,TRBJ2-3,TRBV21-1
TGCAGCGTTGACAGACTTAACTATGGCTACACCTTC,CSVDRLNYGYTF,NA,NA,TRBJ1-2,TRBV29-1
TGCAGTGCTAGTGGGCCGGGTAGCAATCAGCCCCAGCATTTT,CSASGPGSNQPQHF,NA,NA,TRBJ1-5,TRBV20-1
TGCAGCGTCGGGACAGGGTTCGGCTACACCTTC,CSVGTGFGYTF,TRBD1,NA,TRBJ1-2,TRBV29-1
TGTGCCAGCAGTCCCCCGAACAGGGGCATCACCCTCAATGAGCAGTTCTTC,CASSPPNRGITLNEQFF,TRBD1,NA,TRBJ2-1,TRBV28
TGCGCCAGCAGCTGGGGACAGGGGCTCCAAGAGACCCAGTACTTC,CASSWGQGLQETQYF,TRBD1,NA,TRBJ2-5,TRBV5-1
TGCGCCAGCTCCAAGAACCTAGCGGGGGGAAACAATGAGCAGTTCTTC,CASSKNLAGGNNEQFF,TRBD2,once,TRBJ2-1,TRBV10-1
TGTGCCAGCAGCGACAGGTCCAGGGGGGGCTACACCTTC,CASSDRSRGGYTF,TRBD1,NA,TRBJ1-2,TRBV28
TGTGCCAGCAGTATTGCGGGACAGGTGAACACTGAAGCTTTCTTT,CASSIAGQVNTEAFF,TRBD1,NA,TRBJ1-1,TRBV28
TGTGCCAGCAGCTCCGGACAGAGTAGTATTGGCAATCAGCCCCAGCATTTT,CASSSGQSSIGNQPQHF,NA,NA,TRBJ1-5,TRBV21-1
TGTGCCAGCAGCTTAGTAGGGGCTTCCATGAACACTGAAGCTTTCTTT,CASSLVGASMNTEAFF,NA,NA,TRBJ1-1,TRBV7-3
TGTGCCAGCAGTGCGAACCGGGACAGGGGTAACTATGGCTACACCTTC,CASSANRDRGNYGYTF,TRBD1,NA,TRBJ1-2,TRBV6-1
TGCGCCAGCAGCTTGGGGCGGGGACCCTACAATGAGCAGTTCTTC,CASSLGRGPYNEQFF,NA,once,TRBJ2-1,TRBV5-1
TGTGCCAGCAGTGGATTTCAGGGGGCTGGGGCCAACGTCCTGACTTTC,CASSGFQGAGANVLTF,TRBD1,NA,TRBJ2-6,TRBV6-1
TGTGCCAGCAGGGGGACAGGAATTAATGAAAAACTGTTTTTT,CASRGTGINEKLFF,TRBD1,NA,TRBJ1-4,TRBV28
TGTGCCAGCAGTAAACAGGGGGGGGTAAATGAAAAACTGTTTTTT,CASSKQGGVNEKLFF,TRBD1,NA,TRBJ1-4,TRBV2
TGTGCCAGCAGCTTAGGCGGCGACGAGCAGTACTTC,CASSLGGDEQYF,NA,NA,TRBJ2-7,TRBV7-9
TGTGCCAGCAGCTTATCACAGGGCTGGGCAGATACGCAGTATTTT,CASSLSQGWADTQYF,NA,NA,TRBJ2-3,TRBV7-6
TGCGCCAGCAGCTTCACCGGGACTAGCACCTACGAGCAGTACTTC,CASSFTGTSTYEQYF,TRBD2,NA,TRBJ2-7,TRBV5-1
TGTGCCAGCACCCACGGACTAGCGGTGAACACCGGGGAGCTGTTTTTT,CASTHGLAVNTGELFF,TRBD2,once,TRBJ2-2,TRBV28
TGTGCCATCAGTGAGCAGGGGGTATCAAGCACAGATACGCAGTATTTT,CAISEQGVSSTDTQYF,TRBD1,NA,TRBJ2-3,TRBV10-3
TGTGCCAGCAGCCGGCTTCTGGAGGGTGAGCAGTTCTTC,CASSRLLEGEQFF,NA,NA,TRBJ2-1,TRBV12-3/TRBV12-4
TGTGCCAGCAGCTACCGGACAGGGGGCTTAGAGACCCAGTACTTC,CASSYRTGGLETQYF,TRBD1,NA,TRBJ2-5,TRBV5-4
TGTGCCAGCAGCGTAGTTTCAATGTCTAGCGGGAGGGCCAATGAGCAGTTCTTC,CASSVVSMSSGRANEQFF,TRBD2,NA,TRBJ2-1,TRBV9
TGCGCCAGCAGCTTGGAAGCGGGGGTGGGCACAGATACGCAGTATTTT,CASSLEAGVGTDTQYF,TRBD2,NA,TRBJ2-3,TRBV5-1
TGTGCCAGCAACCCCTCGGGAGGGGGGCCGATAGATACGCAGTATTTT,CASNPSGGGPIDTQYF,TRBD2,NA,TRBJ2-3,TRBV9
TGTGCCAGCAGCCAACTGCAGGCGAACACTGAAGCTTTCTTT,CASSQLQANTEAFF,NA,NA,TRBJ1-1,TRBV3-1/TRBV3-2
TGTGCCAGCAGCCCTCGGGCGGGGGGACCTTCGAACACTGAAGCTTTCTTT,CASSPRAGGPSNTEAFF,NA,NA,TRBJ1-1,TRBV7-8
TGTGCCAGCAGCACCGGACAGGGCCGCTCTGGGGCCAACGTCCTGACTTTC,CASSTGQGRSGANVLTF,TRBD1,NA,TRBJ2-6,TRBV7-9
TGCGCCAGTAACCCCGGTTCGAGACAGGGGGATACCTACGAGCAGTACTTC,CASNPGSRQGDTYEQYF,TRBD1,NA,TRBJ2-7,TRBV10-2